The 20 T cell receptor beta chains below all came from one sample that was sequenced in a study of beta chain features in type 1 diabetes. TCRB transcripts that were expressed got sequenced, as all of the isolated RNA had been reverse transcribed. Libraries were prepared by immunoSEQ multiplex PCR; TCRdb keeps only in-frame clonotypes and omits some of them. The repertoire holds roughly 380,000 clones, about 18% seen once, with around 0.045% in the top ten. Sequencing input: naive CD4+ T cells from blood. These receptors came from a woman in her late teens or twenties in good health.

This chain uses TRBV29-1 with TRBJ2-5; 10 nucleotides align to TRBD2. The CDR3 has 15 amino acids. The J segment lost 3 bases and the V segment lost 3 bases, leaving 7 bases of the junction unmatched. Per the germline V gene, CDR1 is SQVTM and CDR2 is ANQGSEA. In DNA form, the CDR3 reads TGCAGCGTTGATGTGGGGCTAGCGGGGGAAGAGACCCAGTACTTC. It is translated as CSVDVGLAGEETQYF. Full variable domain (missing parts from reference TRBV29-1 and TRBJ2-5): SAVISQKPSRDICQRGTSLTIQCQVDSQVTMMFWYRQQPGQSLTLIATANQGSEATYESGFVIDKFPISRPNLTFSTLTVSNMSPEDSSIYLCSVDVGLAGEETQYFGPGTRLLVL.

This clone came up a few times. V usage is TRBV27 and J usage is TRBJ2-3; D remains ambiguous. V gave up 3 bases and J gave up 4 bases, with 14 bases separating them. Germline V lookup: CDR1 MNHEY, CDR2 SMNVEV (reference sequence). This CDR3 region has 15 residues. CDR3 protein: CASSFRNGRSDTQYF. DNA for the CDR3: TGTGCCAGCAGTTTCCGCAACGGCAGGTCAGATACGCAGTATTTT.

The genes are TRBV27 and TRBJ1-6; D possibly corresponds to TRBD1 (5 bases). The CDR3 totals 14 residues. V lost 3 bases and J lost 13, with 16 bases in between. The germline gives CDR1 MNHEY, CDR2 SMNVEV (reference sequence). CDR3 sequence reads: CASSLRQGLRPLHF. The CDR3 nucleotides read TGTGCCAGCAGTTTGAGGCAGGGCCTTCGGCCCCTCCACTTT.

The table lists this clone with a few counts. The genes are TRBV29-1 and TRBJ1-1, with D tentatively TRBD1 (5 bases). Trimming left V 5 bases short and J 1 base short, with 11 bases between. CDR1 and CDR2 (germline): SQVTM, ANQGSEA. The CDR3 loop spans 13 amino acids. CDR3 nucleotides: TGCAGCGTTTCATTGGGGCAGAACACTGAAGCTTTCTTT. The encoded protein is CSVSLGQNTEAFF. Full variable domain (outside the CDR3, taken from reference TRBV29-1 and TRBJ1-1): SAVISQKPSRDICQRGTSLTIQCQVDSQVTMMFWYRQQPGQSLTLIATANQGSEATYESGFVIDKFPISRPNLTFSTLTVSNMSPEDSSIYLCSVSLGQNTEAFFGQGTRLTVV.

The V gene is TRBV5-1, the J gene TRBJ2-2; 8 nucleotides agree with TRBD2. Looked up from germline, CDR1 is SGHRS and CDR2 is YFSETQ. CDR3 length equals 20 residues. With 0 bases clipped from V and 3 bases from J, the junction kept 16 bases outside the gene matches. CDR3 region: CASSLGPRTSWRRDTGELFF. The DNA for the CDR3 is TGCGCCAGCAGCTTGGGACCTCGGACTAGCTGGAGACGAGACACCGGGGAGCTGTTTTTT.

The chain joins TRBV7-9 to TRBJ2-3, with unresolved D. Germline lookup yields CDR1 SEHNR and CDR2 FQNEAQ (reference sequence). V gave up 5 bases and J gave up 9 bases, with 12 bases separating them. The CDR3 consists of 12 residues. This chain's CDR3 is CASSPPRRTQYF. The DNA for the CDR3 is TGTGCCAGCAGCCCGCCGCGTCGCACGCAGTATTTT.

This chain joins TRBV9 and TRBJ2-7; the D gene is possibly TRBD2 (6 bases). V lost 7 bases and J 0 bases, leaving 17 bases between the germline ends. The CDR3 spans 15 residues. Germline V gives CDR1 SGDLS, CDR2 YYNGEE. The DNA for the CDR3 is TGTGCCAGCTCGCGGGACGCGAAGAGCTCCTACGAGCAGTACTTC. Translating it yields CASSRDAKSSYEQYF.

The V gene is TRBV18, the J gene TRBJ2-5, with 7 bases aligning to TRBD1. CDR1 is KGHSH and CDR2 is LQKENI in the germline V gene. The CDR3 has 13 residues. The J segment lost 10 bases and the V segment lost 3 bases, leaving 8 bases of the junction unmatched. Here the CDR3 reads CASSPADRVDQYF. The CDR3 DNA follows: TGTGCCAGCTCACCCGCCGACAGGGTGGACCAGTACTTC. Drawing the rest from reference TRBV18 and TRBJ2-5, the complete variable domain is NAGVMQNPRHLVRRRGQEARLRCSPMKGHSHVYWYRQLPEEGLKFMVYLQKENIIDESGMPKERFSAEFPKEGPSILRIQQVVRGDSAAYFCASSPADRVDQYFGPGTRLLVL.

The CDR3, as DNA: TGCAGCGTTGGGCGCGGGGGAGCGAACACCGGGGAGCTGTTTTTT. Its translation: CSVGRGGANTGELFF. The genes are TRBV29-1 and TRBJ2-2, with TRBD2 matching 7 bases. Germline CDR1 SQVTM, CDR2 ANQGSEA. V shed 4 bases, J shed 0 bases, and the junction held 5 bases outside the gene matches. This CDR3 is 15 amino acids long.

J is TRBJ2-3 and V is TRBV27, with D perhaps matching TRBD1 (5 bases). Per the germline V gene, CDR1 is MNHEY and CDR2 is SMNVEV (reference sequence). This CDR3 spans 14 amino acids. Trimming took 2 bases from V and 5 from J, leaving 11 bases between them. Written as DNA, the CDR3 is TGTGCCAGCAGTTTAGCACAGGCGGTAGATACGCAGTATTTT. Its translation: CASSLAQAVDTQYF.

This clone appeared a few times. The chain employs TRBV5-4 and TRBJ2-5; D not resolved. Germline V CDR1 and CDR2: SGHNT, YYREEE (reference sequence). The CDR3 runs 11 residues. Between the trimmed V and J ends, which lost 4 bases and 5 bases, there was a span of 6 bases. The CDR3 spells CASSLMETQYF. The CDR3 coding sequence is TGTGCCAGCAGCCTAATGGAGACCCAGTACTTC.

There are a few counts of this clone. The chain is built from TRBV30 and TRBJ2-4; 11 bases map to TRBD2. This CDR3 is built from 16 residues. J lost 1 base, V lost 3 bases, and 5 bases had no gene match. CDR1 is GTSNPN and CDR2 is SVGIG in the germline V gene (reference sequence). This chain's CDR3 is CAWSQRLAGAKNIQYF. CDR3 sequence (DNA): TGTGCCTGGAGCCAGAGACTAGCGGGGGCCAAAAACATTCAGTACTTC.

The chain is built from TRBV9 and TRBJ2-3, with a tentative D call TRBD2 (6 bases). The V and J ends lost 1 base and 4 bases respectively, with 10 bases between them. The length of the CDR3 is 14 residues. The germline V gene encodes CDR1 SGDLS and CDR2 YYNGEE. CDR3 coding DNA: TGTGCCAGCAGCGTACGGGGGATTGCAGATACGCAGTATTTT. This encodes CASSVRGIADTQYF.

The chain's CDR3 is CASSRGTGGTEAFF. The CDR3, as DNA: TGTGCCAGCAGCCGGGGGACAGGGGGAACTGAAGCTTTCTTT. This chain links TRBV6-6 with TRBJ1-1; 11 nucleotides align to TRBD1. CDR1 and CDR2 (germline): MNHNY, SVGAGI (reference sequence). The trim removed 6 bases at V and 5 bases at J, leaving 5 bases unmatched. CDR3 size: 14 residues.

This clone showed up just a few times. This chain uses TRBV6-5 with TRBJ1-2, with TRBD1 matching over 8 bases. The CDR3 length is 15 residues. CDR1 is MNHEY and CDR2 is SVGAGI in the germline V gene. The trim removed 4 bases at V and 8 bases at J, leaving 12 bases unmatched. The DNA for the CDR3 is TGTGCCAGCAGTTTACAGGGGGGAAAGTCGCAGGGCTACACCTTC. The encoded protein is CASSLQGGKSQGYTF.

The V gene is TRBV9, the J gene TRBJ2-5; 8 bases are a match to TRBD1. CDR1 SGDLS and CDR2 YYNGEE come from the germline V gene. Germline trimming cut 3 bases from V and 1 base from J; bases unmatched to any gene: 5. The CDR3 is made up of 15 amino acids. The CDR3: CASSAGQGPQETQYF. CDR3 in DNA: TGTGCCAGCAGCGCAGGACAGGGTCCCCAAGAGACCCAGTACTTC.

This clone was seen a few times. The rearrangement joins TRBV5-4 to TRBJ2-1; 13 bases align to TRBD2. The CDR3 contains 18 residues. Germline CDR1 is SGHNT and CDR2 is YYREEE (reference sequence). Trimming took 4 bases from V and 2 from J; bases not matched to a gene: 9. CDR3 nucleotides: TGTGCCAGCAGCCGTGGACTAGCGGGAGTGGGAGCCTACAATGAGCAGTTCTTC. It codes for CASSRGLAGVGAYNEQFF.

The V gene is TRBV5-1, the J gene TRBJ2-7, with D perhaps matching TRBD1 (5 bases). Between the trimmed V and J ends, which lost 4 bases and 0 bases, there was a span of 11 bases. This CDR3 spans 14 amino acids. Germline loops: CDR1 SGHRS, CDR2 YFSETQ. CDR3 nucleotides: TGCGCCAGCAGCCCTGCCGACAGCTCCTACGAGCAGTACTTC. Amino acid sequence: CASSPADSSYEQYF.

This clone was seen more than once but under ten times. This sequence joins TRBV14 and TRBJ2-2; TRBD2 matches 10 bases. The germline V gene has CDR1 SGHDN and CDR2 FVKESK. The CDR3 sequence is 16 residues long. Trimming cost V 2 bases and J 1 base; bases outside gene matches: 1. The CDR3 DNA sequence: TGTGCCAGCAGCCAACTAGCGGGGGTGAACACCGGGGAGCTGTTTTTT. Translating it yields CASSQLAGVNTGELFF.

The CDR3 sequence: CASRTTGGHGYTF. The CDR3 nucleotides read TGTGCCAGCAGGACGACAGGGGGCCATGGCTACACCTTC. The gene calls are TRBV7-9 and TRBJ1-2; TRBD1 agrees at 10 bases. The V gene end was trimmed by 6 bases and the J gene end by 6 bases; junction bases not matched to a gene: 4. The CDR3 totals 13 residues. From germline, CDR1 is SEHNR and CDR2 FQNEAQ (reference sequence). The full variable domain, in which reference TRBV7-9 and TRBJ1-2 provide the parts outside the CDR3, is DTGVSQNPRHKITKRGQNVTFRCDPISEHNRLYWYRQTLGQGPEFLTYFQNEAQLEKSRLLSDRFSAERPKGSFSTLEIQRTEQGDSAMYLCASRTTGGHGYTFGSGTRLTVV.